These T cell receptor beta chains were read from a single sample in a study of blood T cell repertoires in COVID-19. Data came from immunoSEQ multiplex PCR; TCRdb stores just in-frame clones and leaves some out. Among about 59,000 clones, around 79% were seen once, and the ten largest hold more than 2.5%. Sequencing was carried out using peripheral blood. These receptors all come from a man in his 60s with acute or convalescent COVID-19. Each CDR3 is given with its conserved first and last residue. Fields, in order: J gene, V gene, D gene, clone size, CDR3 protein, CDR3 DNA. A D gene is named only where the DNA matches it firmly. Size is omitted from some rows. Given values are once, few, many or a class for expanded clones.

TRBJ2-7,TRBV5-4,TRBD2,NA,CASSARTSGVHSYEQYF,TGTGCCAGCAGCGCACGGACTAGCGGGGTTCACTCCTACGAGCAGTACTTC
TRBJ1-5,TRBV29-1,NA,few,CSVGAGDQPQHF,TGCAGCGTTGGAGCAGGCGATCAGCCCCAGCATTTT
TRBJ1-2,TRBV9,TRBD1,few,CASSRDRVSGYGYTF,TGTGCCAGCTCCCGGGACAGGGTATCTGGCTATGGCTACACCTTC
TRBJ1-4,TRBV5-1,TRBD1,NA,CASSEGAPLEKLFF,TGCGCCAGCAGCGAGGGGGCGCCCCTGGAAAAACTGTTTTTT
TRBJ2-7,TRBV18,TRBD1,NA,CASSPGQGFSYEQYF,TGTGCCAGCTCACCCGGACAGGGATTCTCCTACGAGCAGTACTTC
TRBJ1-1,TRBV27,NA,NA,CASSLGAEDTEAFF,TGTGCCAGCAGTTTGGGGGCGGAGGACACTGAAGCTTTCTTT
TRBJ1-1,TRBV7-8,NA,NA,CASSFMNTEAFF,TGTGCCAGCAGCTTCATGAACACTGAAGCTTTCTTT
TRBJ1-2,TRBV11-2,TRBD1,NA,CASSLDAGTGPYGYTF,TGTGCCAGCAGCTTAGACGCCGGGACAGGGCCGTACGGCTACACCTTC
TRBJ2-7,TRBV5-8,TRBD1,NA,CASSRGQGAGEQYF,TGTGCCAGCAGCCGGGGACAGGGGGCGGGCGAGCAGTACTTC
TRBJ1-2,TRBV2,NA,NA,CASSREAGKDGYTF,TGTGCCAGCAGTAGAGAAGCAGGGAAAGATGGCTACACCTTC
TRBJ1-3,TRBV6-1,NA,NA,CASSDPDRYSGNTIYF,TGTGCCAGCAGTGACCCCGACAGGTACTCTGGAAACACCATATATTTT
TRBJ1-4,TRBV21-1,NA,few,CASPTGGSGEKLFF,TGTGCCAGCCCGACAGGCGGGTCGGGCGAAAAACTGTTTTTT
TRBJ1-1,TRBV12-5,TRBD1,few,CASGSDRGNTEAFF,TGTGCTAGTGGCTCGGACAGGGGAAACACTGAAGCTTTCTTT
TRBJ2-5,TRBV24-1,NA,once,CATSRGETQYF,TGTGCCACCAGTCGAGGGGAGACCCAGTACTTC
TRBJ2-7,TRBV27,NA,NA,CASSFFIEGSYEQYF,TGTGCCAGCAGTTTTTTTATTGAGGGTTCCTACGAGCAGTACTTC
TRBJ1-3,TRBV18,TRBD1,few,CASSPLGQGARNTIYF,TGTGCCAGCTCACCATTAGGACAGGGGGCGCGAAACACCATATATTTT
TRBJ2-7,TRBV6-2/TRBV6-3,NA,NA,CASSYSHGYEQYF,TGTGCCAGCAGTTACAGCCACGGGTACGAGCAGTACTTC
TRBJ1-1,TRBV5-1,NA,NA,CASSMVGGNTEAFF,TGCGCCAGCAGCATGGTCGGAGGGAACACTGAAGCTTTCTTT
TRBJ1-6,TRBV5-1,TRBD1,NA,CASSWRDRASSYNSPLHF,TGCGCCAGCAGCTGGAGGGACAGGGCGAGCTCCTATAATTCACCCCTCCACTTT
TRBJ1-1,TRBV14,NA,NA,CASSQDRLTEAFF,TGTGCCAGCAGCCAAGACAGACTCACTGAAGCTTTCTTT
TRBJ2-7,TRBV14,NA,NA,CASSQEMSGGQYF,TGTGCCAGCAGCCAAGAAATGAGTGGAGGGCAGTACTTC
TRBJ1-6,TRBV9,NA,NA,CASSVDYGGDNSPLHF,TGTGCCAGCAGCGTAGATTACGGAGGGGATAATTCACCCCTCCACTTT